The next 14 T cell receptor beta chains were all read from a single sample in a study of control samples from healthy donors and cancer patients. Produced via immunoSEQ multiplex PCR; TCRdb's table is partial and in-frame only. This table has roughly 99,000 clones, approximately 82% appearing once. Sequencing used blood. The origin of the receptors is a man aged 55 to 70 in good health.

The chain uses TRBV4-1 and TRBJ2-7, with 9 positions matching TRBD2. Germline CDR1 is MGHRA and CDR2 is YSYEKL. V lost 3 bases to trimming and J lost 2 bases; unmatched junction nucleotides: 11. This CDR3 has 17 residues. DNA for the CDR3: TGCGCCAGCAGCCAGAGGGGCGGGGGGGACGAAACCTACGAGCAGTACTTC. This translates into CASSQRGGGDETYEQYF.

The chain has TRBV10-3 and TRBJ1-1; D is ambiguous. Germline V gene lookup returns CDR1 ENHRY and CDR2 SYGVKD. The CDR3 contains 14 residues. Trimming cost V 0 bases and J 1 base, with 6 bases left between them. CDR3 coding DNA: TGTGCCATCAGTGAGTCCCAGCAGAACACTGAAGCTTTCTTT. This translates into CAISESQQNTEAFF.

For the CDR3, the DNA is TGTGCCACCAGTAAAAACTCGAACACTGAAGCTTTCTTT. Its protein product is CATSKNSNTEAFF. The chain is built from TRBV24-1 and TRBJ1-1; D ambiguous. CDR1 KGHDR and CDR2 SFDVKD come from the germline V gene. The CDR3 is 13 residues long. Trimming pared 6 bases from V and 1 base from J, leaving 8 bases between.

The genes are TRBV6-5 and TRBJ1-3; D unclear. This CDR3 region has 12 residues. CDR1 and CDR2 from the germline V gene are MNHEY and SVGAGI. V dropped 5 bases and J dropped 2 bases, with 4 bases sitting between them. Here the CDR3 reads CASSLPGNTIYF. CDR3 DNA sequence: TGTGCCAGCAGTCTACCTGGAAACACCATATATTTT.

The V and J genes are TRBV3-1 (or the pseudogene TRBV3-2) and TRBJ2-2; D is possibly TRBD1 or TRBD2 (5 bases each). Germline assignment: CDR1 LGHDT and CDR2 YNNKEL (reference sequence). The CDR3 contains 15 residues. With 5 bases removed from V and 4 bases from J, the gap between germline ends came to 14 bases. The CDR3 DNA is TGTGCCAGCAGCTCTACGAGGGGCCGCACCGGGGAGCTGTTTTTT. Translating gives CASSSTRGRTGELFF.

This chain links TRBV30 with TRBJ1-1; D is ambiguous. The CDR3 length is 13 residues. Germline V gene data show CDR1 as GTSNPN and CDR2 as SVGIG (reference sequence). Trimming removed 5 bases at V and 0 bases at J, with 10 bases between. The DNA for the CDR3 is TGTGCCTGGCTCCCGACGGTGAACACTGAAGCTTTCTTT. It specifies CAWLPTVNTEAFF.

The CDR3 reads CASGWIQGASQEQYF. The CDR3 nucleotides are TGTGCTAGTGGTTGGATCCAGGGGGCCAGCCAGGAGCAGTACTTC. The rearrangement uses TRBV12-5 and TRBJ2-7, with 8 nucleotides matching TRBD1. This CDR3 region has 15 residues. Germline lookup yields CDR1 LGHNT and CDR2 FRNRAP. V lost 4 bases and J lost 7; bases outside the gene matches: 12.

V gene TRBV2 combines with J gene TRBJ1-6; D may be TRBD1 (5 bases). The V gene lost 1 base and the J gene lost 6 bases, with 10 bases spanning the gap. Germline values: CDR1 SNHLY, CDR2 FYNNEI. The CDR3 totals 15 residues. CDR3 protein: CASSEEGPGNSPLHF. The CDR3 DNA reads as TGTGCCAGCAGTGAAGAGGGGCCCGGTAATTCACCCCTCCACTTT.

The chain couples TRBV5-4 to TRBJ2-1, with D perhaps matching TRBD1 (8 bases). The CDR3 has 15 amino acids. Trimming stripped 4 bases from V and 13 bases from J, with 24 bases between. Germline CDR1 reads SGHNT; CDR2 reads YYREEE (reference sequence). The CDR3 spells CASSPGGQALMNQFF. The DNA for the CDR3 is TGTGCCAGCAGCCCGGGGGGACAGGCCCTAATGAATCAGTTCTTC.

This clone was seen only a few times. This sequence joins TRBV3-1 (or the pseudogene TRBV3-2) and TRBJ1-6, with 7 bases aligning to TRBD1. Germline trimming cut 4 bases from V and 7 bases from J; bases unmatched to any gene: 7. CDR3 length: 15 amino acids. Germline assignment: CDR1 LGHDT and CDR2 YNNKEL (reference sequence). The CDR3 region is CASSRNRGRNSPLHF. The CDR3 DNA reads TGTGCCAGCAGCCGAAACAGGGGTAGGAATTCACCCCTCCACTTT.

The J gene is TRBJ2-6, the V gene TRBV15, with D hard to call. The CDR3 contains 18 residues. With 0 bases removed from V and 2 bases from J, the gap between germline ends came to 14 bases. Germline V lookup: CDR1 LNHNV, CDR2 YYDKDF (reference sequence). The CDR3 here is CATSRESLFRTGANVLTF. Here the CDR3 DNA reads TGTGCCACCAGCAGAGAGTCCTTATTTCGCACTGGGGCCAACGTCCTGACTTTC.

This clone occurred a few times. The V call is TRBV5-6, the J call TRBJ2-7; 10 bases match TRBD2. Looked up from germline, CDR1 is SGHDT and CDR2 is YYEEEE. Trimming removed 4 bases from V and 2 bases from J; junction bases left unmatched: 9. The CDR3 totals 16 residues. CDR3 DNA sequence: TGTGCCAGCAGCCAAAGACGGACTAGCGGAACCTACGAGCAGTACTTC. Translating gives CASSQRRTSGTYEQYF.

CDR3 residues: CASSLLRQGNTEAFF. DNA of the CDR3: TGTGCCTCCTCTCTACTCAGACAGGGGAACACTGAAGCTTTCTTT. The V call is TRBV2, the J call TRBJ1-1; TRBD1 aligns across 7 bases. This CDR3 is 15 amino acids long. CDR1 is SNHLY, CDR2 FYNNEI, per germline. J gave up 1 base and V 11 bases, and 13 bases lay outside the gene matches.

V is TRBV5-6 and J is TRBJ1-5; D might be TRBD1 (5 bases). CDR3 length: 14 residues. The V end was cut by 0 bases, the J end by 7 bases, with 11 bases between. Looked up from germline, CDR1 is SGHDT and CDR2 is YYEEEE. The CDR3 bases are TGTGCCAGCAGCTTGGGAGTGACAGCCCAGCCCCAGCATTTT. As protein: CASSLGVTAQPQHF.